Listed below are T cell receptor beta chains from one sample, sequenced in a study of blood T cell repertoires in COVID-19. The repertoire was sequenced with immunoSEQ multiplex PCR; TCRdb's copy has only in-frame clones and lacks some. The data hold about 77,000 clones, with 80% observed a single time. The sample taken for sequencing was peripheral blood. The receptors stem from a woman in her 70s with acute or convalescent COVID-19. CDR3s include the opening cysteine and the closing phenylalanine or tryptophan. Fields, in order: J gene, clone size, V gene, D gene, CDR3 length, CDR3 protein, CDR3 DNA. D genes are given only for firm matches. Some rows mark clone size as missing; the rest say once, few, many or name a class of expanded clone.

J gene: TRBJ2-1; clone size: few; V gene: TRBV11-3; D gene: TRBD1; CDR3 length: 17; CDR3 protein: CASSTRTGEEDYNEQFF; CDR3 DNA: TGTGCCAGCAGCACTCGGACAGGGGAGGAGGACTACAATGAGCAGTTCTTC
J gene: TRBJ2-4; clone size: .; V gene: TRBV5-6; D gene: .; CDR3 length: 13; CDR3 protein: CASSFSGVNIQYF; CDR3 DNA: TGTGCCAGCAGCTTCTCCGGTGTAAACATTCAGTACTTC
J gene: TRBJ2-5; clone size: .; V gene: TRBV5-1; D gene: TRBD1; CDR3 length: 15; CDR3 protein: CASSLQGAARETQYF; CDR3 DNA: TGCGCCAGCAGCTTGCAGGGGGCCGCAAGAGAGACCCAGTACTTC
J gene: TRBJ1-1; clone size: .; V gene: TRBV6-2/TRBV6-3; D gene: .; CDR3 length: 13; CDR3 protein: CASSYGRGTEAFF; CDR3 DNA: TGTGCCAGCAGTTACGGGAGGGGAACTGAAGCTTTCTTT
J gene: TRBJ1-2; clone size: once; V gene: TRBV7-2; D gene: .; CDR3 length: 15; CDR3 protein: CASSLEPASTMGYTF; CDR3 DNA: TGTGCCAGCAGCTTAGAGCCAGCCTCTACTATGGGCTACACCTTC
J gene: TRBJ2-7; clone size: .; V gene: TRBV9; D gene: TRBD1; CDR3 length: 14; CDR3 protein: CASSVGKGAHEQYF; CDR3 DNA: TGTGCCAGCAGCGTAGGAAAGGGGGCCCACGAGCAGTACTTC
J gene: TRBJ2-1; clone size: .; V gene: TRBV7-8; D gene: .; CDR3 length: 13; CDR3 protein: CASSSGLFNEQFF; CDR3 DNA: TGTGCCAGCAGCTCGGGACTCTTCAATGAGCAGTTCTTC
J gene: TRBJ1-2; clone size: .; V gene: TRBV5-6; D gene: .; CDR3 length: 16; CDR3 protein: CASSRSGVKVNYGYTF; CDR3 DNA: TGTGCCAGCAGTAGAAGCGGAGTCAAGGTGAACTATGGCTACACCTTC
J gene: TRBJ1-2; clone size: .; V gene: TRBV12-3/TRBV12-4; D gene: .; CDR3 length: 13; CDR3 protein: CASSPLNRDGYTF; CDR3 DNA: TGTGCCAGCAGTCCCCTTAATAGAGATGGCTACACCTTC
J gene: TRBJ2-1; clone size: .; V gene: TRBV5-1; D gene: .; CDR3 length: 13; CDR3 protein: CASSPGTYNEQFF; CDR3 DNA: TGCGCCAGCAGCCCAGGGACCTACAATGAGCAGTTCTTC
J gene: TRBJ1-2; clone size: .; V gene: TRBV25-1; D gene: .; CDR3 length: 12; CDR3 protein: CASSGGGYGYTF; CDR3 DNA: TGTGCCAGCAGTGGCGGCGGCTATGGCTACACCTTC
J gene: TRBJ1-1; clone size: .; V gene: TRBV27; D gene: TRBD1; CDR3 length: 15; CDR3 protein: CASSSPGTGNTEAFF; CDR3 DNA: TGTGCCAGCAGTTCCCCTGGGACAGGGAACACTGAAGCTTTCTTT
J gene: TRBJ2-7; clone size: few; V gene: TRBV4-1; D gene: .; CDR3 length: 14; CDR3 protein: CASSPVYAYYEQYF; CDR3 DNA: TGCGCCAGCAGCCCGGTATACGCCTACTACGAGCAGTACTTC
J gene: TRBJ1-1; clone size: .; V gene: TRBV2; D gene: .; CDR3 length: 15; CDR3 protein: CAERSGSFMNTEAFF; CDR3 DNA: TGTGCCGAACGGTCCGGGTCTTTCATGAACACTGAAGCTTTCTTT
J gene: TRBJ1-2; clone size: once; V gene: TRBV6-5; D gene: .; CDR3 length: 14; CDR3 protein: CASSRQKTNYGYTF; CDR3 DNA: TGTGCCAGCAGCAGACAAAAAACTAACTATGGCTACACCTTC
J gene: TRBJ1-2; clone size: .; V gene: TRBV9; D gene: .; CDR3 length: 15; CDR3 protein: CASSGNRVVYYGYTF; CDR3 DNA: TGTGCCAGCAGCGGAAACAGGGTTGTATACTATGGCTACACCTTC
J gene: TRBJ2-1; clone size: once; V gene: TRBV5-8; D gene: TRBD1; CDR3 length: 15; CDR3 protein: CASSLFFGTANEQFF; CDR3 DNA: TGTGCCAGCAGCTTGTTTTTTGGGACAGCCAATGAGCAGTTCTTC
J gene: TRBJ1-4; clone size: once; V gene: TRBV11-2; D gene: .; CDR3 length: 14; CDR3 protein: CASSLDRGREKLFF; CDR3 DNA: TGTGCCAGCAGCTTAGACAGGGGCAGAGAAAAACTGTTTTTT
J gene: TRBJ2-3; clone size: .; V gene: TRBV6-1; D gene: TRBD2; CDR3 length: 19; CDR3 protein: CASSEVGALAGGPGDTQYF; CDR3 DNA: TGTGCCAGCAGTGAAGTGGGGGCGCTAGCGGGGGGGCCTGGAGATACGCAGTATTTT
J gene: TRBJ1-4; clone size: .; V gene: TRBV4-2; D gene: .; CDR3 length: 15; CDR3 protein: CASSQDVTANEKLFF; CDR3 DNA: TGTGCCAGCAGCCAAGACGTGACAGCTAATGAAAAACTGTTTTTT
J gene: TRBJ2-1; clone size: .; V gene: TRBV2; D gene: TRBD1; CDR3 length: 13; CDR3 protein: CASRRTGGIEQFF; CDR3 DNA: TGTGCCAGCAGGAGGACAGGGGGCATTGAGCAGTTCTTC
J gene: TRBJ2-7; clone size: .; V gene: TRBV6-2/TRBV6-3; D gene: .; CDR3 length: 15; CDR3 protein: CASSYQGRVDYEQYF; CDR3 DNA: TGTGCCAGCAGTTACCAGGGCAGGGTCGACTACGAGCAGTACTTC
J gene: TRBJ2-3; clone size: .; V gene: TRBV19; D gene: TRBD1; CDR3 length: 15; CDR3 protein: CASSRTGLGTDTQYF; CDR3 DNA: TGTGCCAGTAGCCGGACAGGGCTAGGAACAGATACGCAGTATTTT
J gene: TRBJ1-3; clone size: .; V gene: TRBV9; D gene: .; CDR3 length: 15; CDR3 protein: CASSVQGMSGNTIYF; CDR3 DNA: TGTGCCAGCAGCGTACAGGGGATGTCCGGAAACACCATATATTTT
J gene: TRBJ1-2; clone size: .; V gene: TRBV6-5; D gene: TRBD1; CDR3 length: 14; CDR3 protein: CASSSAGTAFSFTF; CDR3 DNA: TGTGCCAGCAGTTCCGCCGGGACAGCCTTTAGCTTCACCTTC
J gene: TRBJ1-6; clone size: .; V gene: TRBV5-1; D gene: TRBD1; CDR3 length: 16; CDR3 protein: CASSFEGAPDNSPLHF; CDR3 DNA: TGCGCCAGCAGCTTCGAGGGGGCGCCGGATAATTCACCCCTCCACTTT
J gene: TRBJ2-2; clone size: .; V gene: TRBV5-1; D gene: .; CDR3 length: 16; CDR3 protein: CASSLEWQGNTGELFF; CDR3 DNA: TGCGCCAGCAGCTTGGAATGGCAGGGAAACACCGGGGAGCTGTTTTTT
J gene: TRBJ1-6; clone size: .; V gene: TRBV19; D gene: .; CDR3 length: 14; CDR3 protein: CASSLARGSSPLHF; CDR3 DNA: TGTGCCAGTAGCCTCGCTCGGGGGAGTTCACCCCTCCACTTT
J gene: TRBJ2-7; clone size: .; V gene: TRBV2; D gene: TRBD1; CDR3 length: 14; CDR3 protein: CASSVRGLVYEQYF; CDR3 DNA: TGTGCCAGCAGTGTTAGGGGGCTGGTCTACGAGCAGTACTTC
J gene: TRBJ1-5; clone size: .; V gene: TRBV12-3/TRBV12-4; D gene: .; CDR3 length: 13; CDR3 protein: CASSSELNRPQHF; CDR3 DNA: TGTGCCAGCAGTTCGGAGCTTAATCGGCCCCAGCATTTT
J gene: TRBJ2-1; clone size: few; V gene: TRBV5-1; D gene: TRBD2; CDR3 length: 15; CDR3 protein: CASSRGEPSFNEQFF; CDR3 DNA: TGCGCCAGCAGTCGGGGGGAACCCTCCTTCAATGAGCAGTTCTTC
J gene: TRBJ1-1; clone size: few; V gene: TRBV6-5; D gene: .; CDR3 length: 14; CDR3 protein: CASSYTDRNTEAFF; CDR3 DNA: TGTGCCAGCAGTTACACCGACAGGAACACTGAAGCTTTCTTT
J gene: TRBJ2-5; clone size: few; V gene: TRBV12-5; D gene: TRBD2; CDR3 length: 15; CDR3 protein: CASGSGTSGAETQYF; CDR3 DNA: TGTGCTAGTGGTTCAGGGACTAGCGGGGCAGAGACCCAGTACTTC
J gene: TRBJ2-3; clone size: .; V gene: TRBV14; D gene: TRBD2; CDR3 length: 19; CDR3 protein: CASSQGLAGLAGRTDTQYF; CDR3 DNA: TGTGCCAGCAGCCAAGGACTCGCGGGACTAGCGGGCCGGACAGATACGCAGTATTTT
J gene: TRBJ1-5; clone size: once; V gene: TRBV6-5; D gene: TRBD1; CDR3 length: 13; CDR3 protein: CASRGTVNRSQHF; CDR3 DNA: TGTGCCAGCAGAGGGACAGTTAATCGGTCCCAGCATTTT
J gene: TRBJ1-4; clone size: .; V gene: TRBV15; D gene: TRBD1; CDR3 length: 17; CDR3 protein: CATSTPPGQGRYEKLFF; CDR3 DNA: TGTGCCACCAGCACCCCCCCGGGACAGGGGCGTTATGAAAAACTGTTTTTT
J gene: TRBJ1-2; clone size: .; V gene: TRBV5-4; D gene: .; CDR3 length: 15; CDR3 protein: CASSATDSYFYGYTF; CDR3 DNA: TGTGCCAGCAGCGCGACAGACAGTTACTTCTATGGCTACACCTTC
J gene: TRBJ1-5; clone size: few; V gene: TRBV6-2/TRBV6-3; D gene: .; CDR3 length: 14; CDR3 protein: CASSYRVFNQPQHF; CDR3 DNA: TGTGCCAGCAGTTACCGGGTCTTCAATCAGCCCCAGCATTTT
J gene: TRBJ2-7; clone size: .; V gene: TRBV9; D gene: .; CDR3 length: 14; CDR3 protein: CASSVVGSSYEQYF; CDR3 DNA: TGTGCCAGCAGCGTAGTCGGGAGCTCCTACGAGCAGTACTTC
J gene: TRBJ2-5; clone size: .; V gene: TRBV5-8; D gene: TRBD2; CDR3 length: 14; CDR3 protein: CASSLRTSPETQYF; CDR3 DNA: TGTGCCAGCAGCTTGCGGACTAGCCCAGAGACCCAGTACTTC
J gene: TRBJ1-2; clone size: .; V gene: TRBV3-1/TRBV3-2; D gene: .; CDR3 length: 16; CDR3 protein: CASSQESLVSAGGYTF; CDR3 DNA: TGTGCCAGCAGCCAAGAGTCACTAGTGTCAGCCGGGGGCTACACCTTC
J gene: TRBJ2-7; clone size: .; V gene: TRBV29-1; D gene: TRBD1; CDR3 length: 15; CDR3 protein: CSVARGPHSTEVQYF; CDR3 DNA: TGCAGCGTTGCAAGGGGGCCTCACTCTACTGAGGTGCAGTACTTC
J gene: TRBJ2-5; clone size: .; V gene: TRBV3-1/TRBV3-2; D gene: TRBD2; CDR3 length: 14; CDR3 protein: CASPRIAGTETQYF; CDR3 DNA: TGTGCCAGCCCGAGAATAGCGGGGACGGAGACCCAGTACTTC
J gene: TRBJ2-2; clone size: .; V gene: TRBV3-1/TRBV3-2; D gene: TRBD2; CDR3 length: 15; CDR3 protein: CASSQFTSGTGELFF; CDR3 DNA: TGTGCCAGCAGCCAGTTTACTAGCGGGACCGGGGAGCTGTTTTTT
J gene: TRBJ2-7; clone size: .; V gene: TRBV7-2; D gene: TRBD1; CDR3 length: 18; CDR3 protein: CASSNNMGQGVFPYEQYF; CDR3 DNA: TGTGCCAGCAGCAACAACATGGGACAGGGGGTTTTTCCCTACGAGCAGTACTTC
J gene: TRBJ1-1; clone size: .; V gene: TRBV19; D gene: TRBD1; CDR3 length: 17; CDR3 protein: CASSFIFGTVMNTEAFF; CDR3 DNA: TGTGCCAGTAGTTTTATTTTCGGGACAGTCATGAACACTGAAGCTTTCTTT
J gene: TRBJ1-1; clone size: .; V gene: TRBV6-2/TRBV6-3; D gene: .; CDR3 length: 11; CDR3 protein: CASSYRTEAFF; CDR3 DNA: TGTGCCAGCAGTTACCGGACTGAAGCTTTCTTT
J gene: TRBJ1-5; clone size: few; V gene: TRBV19; D gene: .; CDR3 length: 15; CDR3 protein: CASSILPGSNQPQHF; CDR3 DNA: TGTGCCAGTAGTATCTTGCCGGGTAGCAATCAGCCCCAGCATTTT